The 28 T cell receptor beta chains reported below all come from one sample, sequenced in a study of metastatic and nonmetastatic thyroid tumors. TCRdb recomputed clones from the PCR reads via MiXCR. The sample carries some 64,000 clones, more than 3.5% recorded once. Thyroid surgery was performed in patients who had received no treatment beforehand. Sequenced sample: blood. These receptors came from a female donor with papillary thyroid cancer or a benign thyroid nodule (not recorded which). Some clones in this sample may be carry-over from other donors' samples.

J is TRBJ2-1 and V is TRBV12-3 or TRBV12-4, with 8 bases fitting TRBD2. The CDR3 spans 16 residues. Trimming removed 6 bases from V and 6 bases from J; junction bases left unmatched: 13. This chain's CDR3 is CASSPRGTRAFNEQFF. In nucleotides, the CDR3 is TGTGCCAGCAGCCCCCGGGGGACTAGAGCTTTCAATGAGCAGTTCTTC.

The chain couples TRBV7-3 to TRBJ2-2; D uncertain. CDR1 and CDR2 from the germline V gene are SGHTA and FQGTGA. The CDR3 loop spans 12 amino acids. Trimming cost V 1 base and J 8 bases, with 5 bases left between them. DNA of the CDR3: TGTGCCAGCAGCTTAAGGCGGGGGGAGCTGTTTTTT. It specifies CASSLRRGELFF.

The sample holds a few counts of this clone. A much larger clone is a single base away; this may be a read error. The genes are TRBV20-1 and TRBJ2-1, with 8 positions matching TRBD2. The CDR3 consists of 14 residues. With 4 bases clipped from V and 7 bases from J, the junction kept 9 bases outside the gene matches. The V gene's germline CDR1 is DFQATT and CDR2 SNEGSKA (reference sequence). This chain's CDR3 is CSAIDLTSANEQFF. The CDR3 nucleotides read TGCAGTGCTATAGATCTGACTAGCGCGAATGAGCAGTTCTTC.

The sample holds many counts of this clone. The gene calls are TRBV19 and TRBJ2-7; D is perhaps TRBD1 (8 bases). Germline values: CDR1 LNHDA, CDR2 SQIVND (reference sequence). V lost 6 bases, J lost 7 bases, and 16 bases lay in between. The CDR3 length is 13 residues. The CDR3 nucleotides read TGTGCCAGTAGCTCCGTACAGGGGGGGGAGCAGTACTTC. It codes for CASSSVQGGEQYF. Variable domain in full (rest from reference TRBV19 and TRBJ2-7): DGGITQSPKYLFRKEGQNVTLSCEQNLNHDAMYWYRQDPGQGLRLIYYSQIVNDFQKGDIAEGYSVSREKKESFPLTVTSAQKNPTAFYLCASSSVQGGEQYFGPGTRLTVT.

The chain recombines TRBV5-1 with TRBJ2-1, with TRBD2 matching 7 bases. There are 17 residues in the CDR3. The germline CDR1 and CDR2 sequences are SGHRS and YFSETQ. The V segment lost 0 bases and the J segment 4 bases; nucleotides outside the gene matches: 10. The CDR3 DNA follows: TGCGCCAGCAGCTTGGCCTTAGCGGGCAAGATTTACAATGAGCAGTTCTTC. Its translation: CASSLALAGKIYNEQFF.

This clone was recorded at least ten times. The gene calls are TRBV19 and TRBJ1-3; D unresolved. The CDR3 extends over 13 amino acids. V was shortened by 4 bases and J by 2 bases, with 6 bases between the two germline ends. Germline CDR1 LNHDA, CDR2 SQIVND (reference sequence). This chain's CDR3 is CASSSSAGNTIYF. The DNA for the CDR3 is TGTGCCAGTAGTAGTTCGGCTGGAAACACCATATATTTT.

This clone has at least ten counts. The CDR3 loop reads CASSFGTSGSNEQFF. Written as DNA, the CDR3 is TGCGCCAGCAGCTTCGGGACTAGCGGTTCCAATGAGCAGTTCTTC. The rearrangement uses TRBV5-1 and TRBJ2-1, with 11 nucleotides matching TRBD2. Losses at the gene ends were 2 bases for V and 6 bases for J; bases not matched to a gene: 4. The germline CDR1 and CDR2 sequences are SGHRS and YFSETQ. This CDR3 is 15 amino acids long.

A few counts support this clone. This chain joins TRBV7-6 and TRBJ1-1; 9 nucleotides align to TRBD1. The CDR3 is 14 amino acids. After removal of 3 bases from V and 3 bases from J, the junction contained 2 bases not matched to a gene. CDR1 and CDR2 from the germline V gene are SGHVS and FNYEAQ. The CDR3 region has the DNA TGTGCCAGCAGCTTTACAGGGGGCTACACTGAAGCTTTCTTT. It encodes CASSFTGGYTEAFF.

There are many counts of this clone. The chain carries TRBV7-2 and TRBJ2-1; 12 bases are a match to TRBD2. The length of the CDR3 is 16 residues. Germline V gene data show CDR1 as SGHTA and CDR2 as FQGNSA. The V gene end was trimmed by 1 base and the J gene end by 10 bases; junction bases not matched to a gene: 8. CDR3 sequence reads: CASSLDASGRGREQFF. CDR3 nucleotide sequence: TGTGCCAGCAGCTTAGATGCTAGCGGGAGGGGGCGGGAGCAGTTCTTC.

This clone was found many times. The V gene is TRBV5-1, the J gene TRBJ2-1; maybe TRBD1 (6 bases). Germline lookup yields CDR1 SGHRS and CDR2 YFSETQ. V dropped 1 base and J dropped 2 bases, with 7 bases sitting between them. The CDR3 runs to 14 residues. The CDR3 protein is CASSLQGPYNEQFF. DNA of the CDR3: TGCGCCAGCAGCTTGCAGGGGCCCTACAATGAGCAGTTCTTC. Filled out from reference TRBV5-1 and TRBJ2-1, the complete variable domain reads KAGVTQTPRYLIKTRGQQVTLSCSPISGHRSVSWYQQTPGQGLQFLFEYFSETQRNKGNFPGRFSGRQFSNSRSEMNVSTLELGDSALYLCASSLQGPYNEQFFGPGTRLTVL.

This clone showed up many times. The genes are TRBV12-5 and TRBJ2-2; 13 positions match TRBD2. There are 18 residues in the CDR3. J was trimmed by 8 bases and V by 5 bases; bases with no gene match: 14. Per germline, CDR1 LGHNT and CDR2 FRNRAP. CDR3 loop: CASGIILGLAGREGELFF. The CDR3 DNA is TGTGCTAGTGGTATCATCTTGGGACTAGCGGGGCGAGAGGGGGAGCTGTTTTTT.

In its sample, this clone was seen many times. This sequence joins TRBV11-2 and TRBJ2-7; perhaps TRBD1 as D (5 bases). The CDR3 has 16 amino acids. V lost 1 base and J 2 bases, leaving 15 bases between the germline ends. The V gene's germline CDR1 is SGHAT and CDR2 FQNNGV. As DNA, the CDR3 is TGTGCCAGCAGCTTAGGTGCCTCAGGGATGGCCTACGAGCAGTACTTC. Protein: CASSLGASGMAYEQYF. Combining the CDR3 with reference TRBV11-2 and TRBJ2-7 gives the whole variable domain EAGVAQSPRYKIIEKRQSVAFWCNPISGHATLYWYQQILGQGPKLLIQFQNNGVVDDSQLPKDRFSAERLKGVDSTLKIQPAKLEDSAVYLCASSLGASGMAYEQYFGPGTRLTVT.

This clone occurred a few times. The rearrangement joins TRBV18 to TRBJ2-5; weak D call: TRBD1 (5 bases). The germline CDR1 and CDR2 sequences are KGHSH and LQKENI. This CDR3 has 13 amino acids. With 3 bases removed from V and 4 bases from J, the gap between germline ends came to 9 bases. CDR3 residues: CASSPRQGETQYF. The CDR3 DNA follows: TGTGCCAGCTCACCGAGGCAGGGAGAGACCCAGTACTTC.

J is TRBJ2-3 and V is TRBV6-2 or TRBV6-3; 10 bases are shared with TRBD2. Germline lookup yields CDR1 MNHEY and CDR2 SVGEGT. The CDR3 sequence is 17 residues long. Trimming cost V 5 bases and J 2 bases; bases outside gene matches: 10. In DNA form, the CDR3 reads TGTGCCAGCAGTACCCCACCACTAGCGGGGCACACAGATACGCAGTATTTT. This translates into CASSTPPLAGHTDTQYF.

The V gene is TRBV6-1, the J gene TRBJ1-1; 8 bases line up with TRBD1. Trimming took 8 bases from V and 2 from J; bases not matched to a gene: 4. CDR1 and CDR2 from the germline V gene are MNHNS and SASEGT. CDR3 length equals 13 residues. The chain's CDR3 is CASLTGVNTEAFF. CDR3 bases: TGTGCCAGCCTGACAGGGGTCAACACTGAAGCTTTCTTT.

This clone was seen at least ten times. The V and J genes are TRBV11-2 and TRBJ2-3; 10 bases match TRBD1. The CDR3 consists of 14 residues. With V trimmed by 5 bases and J by 5 bases, 4 bases remained unmatched. Germline V lookup: CDR1 SGHAT, CDR2 FQNNGV. The CDR3 reads CASSGQGVRDTQYF. For the CDR3, the DNA is TGTGCCAGCAGCGGACAGGGGGTTAGAGATACGCAGTATTTT. The full variable domain, its missing parts supplied by reference TRBV11-2 and TRBJ2-3, is EAGVAQSPRYKIIEKRQSVAFWCNPISGHATLYWYQQILGQGPKLLIQFQNNGVVDDSQLPKDRFSAERLKGVDSTLKIQPAKLEDSAVYLCASSGQGVRDTQYFGPGTRLTVL.

Many counts were recorded for this clone. V usage is TRBV20-1 and J usage is TRBJ1-4; possible D gene TRBD1, 5 bases. This CDR3 spans 15 amino acids. V dropped 6 bases and J dropped 4 bases, with 18 bases sitting between them. From germline, CDR1 is DFQATT and CDR2 SNEGSKA (reference sequence). Written as DNA, the CDR3 is TGCAGTGCCATATCAAAGACAGTGTTTAATGAAAAACTGTTTTTT. Its translation is CSAISKTVFNEKLFF.

The sample holds many counts of this clone. The rearrangement links TRBV5-1 to TRBJ2-1; D ambiguous. The CDR3 spans 14 residues. V gave up 4 bases and J gave up 4 bases, with 12 bases separating them. CDR1 SGHRS and CDR2 YFSETQ come from the germline V gene. The CDR3 sequence is CASSTPTHYNEQFF. As DNA, the CDR3 is TGCGCCAGCAGCACACCGACCCATTACAATGAGCAGTTCTTC.

A remark on this clone: This may stem from a read error, because a much larger clone lies one nucleotide away. The same CDR3 is also encoded by other DNA sequences in this sample. The V and J genes are TRBV3-1 and TRBJ1-1, with 8 bases fitting TRBD1. Germline V lookup: CDR1 LGHDT, CDR2 YNNKEL (reference sequence). The CDR3 spans 15 residues. CDR3 in DNA: TGTGCCAGCAGCCAAGACTGGACAGGGAACACTGAAGCCTTCTTT. As protein: CASSQDWTGNTEAFF.

CDR3 in DNA: TGTGCCAGCAGTGAAGTAGCGGGGGGGTACAATGAGCAGTTCTTC. Amino acids: CASSEVAGGYNEQFF. The chain carries TRBV6-1 and TRBJ2-1, with 11 bases matching TRBD2. V lost 1 base and J lost 4; bases outside the gene matches: 0. From germline, CDR1 is MNHNS and CDR2 SASEGT. The length of the CDR3 is 15 residues.

With respect to this clone: This may be a read error: a much more frequent sequence differs by one nucleotide. This CDR3 is also generated by other DNA sequences in the sample. This rearrangement joins TRBV29-1 to TRBJ2-3; D remains ambiguous. CDR1 is SQVTM and CDR2 is ANQGSEA in the germline V gene. This CDR3 spans 14 amino acids. V dropped 5 bases and J dropped 0 bases, with 12 bases sitting between them. The CDR3 here is CSVRAVYSTDTQYF. The DNA for the CDR3 is TGCAGCGTTCGTGCGGTTTACAGCACAGATACGCAGTATTTT.

Ten or more counts support this clone. The J gene is TRBJ1-3, the V gene TRBV12-3 or TRBV12-4; no clear D. V was pared by 5 bases and J by 7 bases, with 6 bases between. The CDR3 contains 11 residues. The CDR3 is CASSGSNTIYF. The CDR3 DNA is TGTGCCAGCAGTGGGTCGAACACCATATATTTT.

In this sample, this clone turned up a few times. Just one base apart from a much larger clone, this may be a read error. This chain joins TRBV5-6 and TRBJ2-7; D not certain. From germline, CDR1 is SGHDT and CDR2 YYEEEE. The CDR3 extends over 11 amino acids. Written as DNA, the CDR3 is TGTGCCATCAGCTTGGACTACGAGCAGTACTTC. It codes for CAISLDYEQYF. The variable domain in full, with the rest retrieved from reference TRBV5-6 and TRBJ2-7, is DAGVTQSPTHLIKTRGQQVTLRCSPKSGHDTVSWYQQALGQGPQFIFQYYEEEERQRGNFPDRFSGHQFPNYSSELNVNALLLGDSALYLCAISLDYEQYFGPGTRLTVT.

In this sample, this clone turned up many times. The chain joins TRBV6-1 to TRBJ1-1; TRBD1 aligns across 7 bases. V gave up 7 bases and J gave up 0 bases; unmatched junction bases: 11. CDR1 and CDR2 from the germline V gene are MNHNS and SASEGT. The CDR3 has 16 amino acids. The CDR3: CASILTGTGVNTEAFF. In DNA form, the CDR3 reads TGTGCCAGCATCCTAACGGGAACAGGGGTGAACACTGAAGCTTTCTTT.

This clone was detected a few times. One base away lies a much larger clone, so this may be a sequencing read error. This chain links TRBV24-1 with TRBJ2-2; a possible D gene is TRBD2 (5 bases). The CDR3 spans 16 residues. Germline CDR1 reads KGHDR; CDR2 reads SFDVKD. The CDR3 sequence: CDTSGLPEGRAGELFF. CDR3 in DNA: TGTGACACCAGTGGTTTGCCAGAGGGTAGGGCCGGGGAGCTGTTTTTT.

This clone was recorded many times. The chain is built from TRBV27 and TRBJ2-4; D is undetermined. The germline V gene encodes CDR1 MNHEY and CDR2 SMNVEV (reference sequence). The CDR3 has 13 residues. V lost 5 bases and J lost 4, with 9 bases in between. The CDR3 nucleotides read TGTGCCAGCAGTACCGGCAGGAAAAACATTCAGTACTTC. This codes for CASSTGRKNIQYF.

This clone was counted a few times. The rearrangement joins TRBV3-2 to TRBJ1-4. TRBV3-2 is a documented pseudogene. The CDR3 covers 17 residues. The CDR3 DNA is TGTGCCAGCAGCCAAGATCATTGGACATCAACTAATGAAAAACTGTTTTTT. Protein product: CASSQDHWTSTNEKLFF.

This clone was observed a few times. V usage is TRBV24-1 and J usage is TRBJ1-5; 7 bases are a match to TRBD1. CDR1 is KGHDR and CDR2 is SFDVKD in the germline V gene. Trimming removed 9 bases from V and 8 bases from J; junction bases left unmatched: 12. The CDR3 loop spans 14 amino acids. In DNA form, the CDR3 reads TGTGCCACCGCTACTCAGGGGGGGGATAAGCCCCAGCATTTT. It codes for CATATQGGDKPQHF.